A selection of T cell receptor beta chains follows, all from one sample in a study of cytomegalovirus exposure and HLA in healthy donors. Clones were read by immunoSEQ multiplex PCR, and TCRdb kept only the in-frame ones, dropping some. The sample records roughly 190,000 clones, roughly four fifths being singletons. The sample consisted of PBMCs. The origin of the receptors is a woman aged 25 to 39 in good health and CMV-seropositive. The CDR3 runs from the conserved cysteine through the conserved F or W. A D gene is named only where the DNA matches it firmly. Expanded clones get a size class; other rows say once, few or many, or leave the size out.

TRBJ2-7	TRBV4-1	NA	TRBD2	CASSLDRLAHEQYF	TGCGCCAGCAGCCTCGATAGACTAGCCCACGAGCAGTACTTC
TRBJ1-5	TRBV5-5	NA	TRBD1	CASSLDPWDRLNQPQHF	TGTGCCAGCAGCTTGGACCCGTGGGACAGGCTCAATCAGCCCCAGCATTTT
TRBJ2-3	TRBV7-8	NA	TRBD2	CASSFRRAGGRYTQYF	TGTGCCAGCAGCTTCCGCCGAGCGGGGGGGAGGTATACGCAGTATTTT
TRBJ2-1	TRBV6-4	NA	NA	CASSDSSGSYNEQFF	TGTGCCAGCAGTGACTCTAGCGGCTCCTACAATGAGCAGTTCTTC
TRBJ1-4	TRBV7-9	NA	NA	CASSLVGQDFEKLFF	TGTGCCAGCAGCTTAGTAGGTCAGGATTTTGAAAAACTGTTTTTT
TRBJ1-1	TRBV28	NA	NA	CASSLGEGYRTEAFF	TGTGCCAGCAGTTTAGGGGAAGGGTACAGGACTGAAGCTTTCTTT
TRBJ2-7	TRBV5-1	NA	NA	CASSLIWTDSYEQYF	TGCGCCAGCAGCTTGATTTGGACAGACTCCTACGAGCAGTACTTC
TRBJ2-1	TRBV4-1	NA	TRBD2	CASSAGAGGRNEQFF	TGCGCCAGCAGCGCGGGGGCGGGAGGGCGCAATGAGCAGTTCTTC
TRBJ2-3	TRBV27	few	TRBD2	CASRPGLAGGPTDTQYF	TGTGCCAGCAGACCGGGACTAGCGGGAGGGCCTACAGATACGCAGTATTTT
TRBJ1-1	TRBV7-6	NA	NA	CASRSLTGTLNTEAFF	TGTGCCAGCAGATCCCTAACCGGGACACTTAACACTGAAGCTTTCTTT
TRBJ2-1	TRBV19	NA	TRBD2	CASSIELATNEQFF	TGTGCCAGTAGTATTGAACTAGCGACGAATGAGCAGTTCTTC
TRBJ2-1	TRBV19	NA	TRBD2	CASSSSGSRDEQFF	TGTGCCAGTAGTTCGAGCGGGAGTCGGGATGAGCAGTTCTTC
TRBJ2-7	TRBV7-9	NA	TRBD2	CASSPQTSGLFYEQYF	TGTGCCAGCAGCCCCCAGACTAGCGGACTCTTCTACGAGCAGTACTTC
TRBJ1-3	TRBV15	once	TRBD1	CATSVPLGQGDRNTIYF	TGTGCCACCAGCGTTCCCTTGGGACAGGGGGATCGGAACACCATATATTTT
TRBJ2-2	TRBV19	few	TRBD2	CASLVAGASTGELFF	TGTGCCAGCCTCGTAGCGGGAGCGAGCACCGGGGAGCTGTTTTTT
TRBJ1-5	TRBV27	NA	NA	CASSMSSQSAQHF	TGTGCCAGCAGTATGAGTAGCCAATCAGCCCAGCATTTT
TRBJ1-1	TRBV5-4	NA	TRBD1	CASSVGTGERVAEAFF	TGTGCCAGCAGCGTTGGGACAGGGGAAAGGGTGGCTGAAGCTTTCTTT
TRBJ2-2	TRBV13	NA	TRBD2	CASTTSGNTGELFF	TGTGCCAGCACGACTAGCGGGAACACCGGGGAGCTGTTTTTT
TRBJ2-5	TRBV19	once	NA	CAQGETQYF	TGTGCCCAGGGGGAGACCCAGTACTTC
TRBJ1-2	TRBV9	NA	NA	CASSVGGEGYTF	TGTGCCAGCAGCGTAGGGGGCGAGGGCTACACCTTC
TRBJ1-1	TRBV19	NA	TRBD1	CASSSRTGGTEAFF	TGTGCCAGTAGTTCACGGACAGGGGGCACTGAAGCTTTCTTT
TRBJ2-1	TRBV28	once	TRBD2	CASSFRFPAGVDEQFF	TGTGCCAGCAGTTTCCGTTTCCCAGCGGGAGTGGATGAGCAGTTCTTC